This T cell receptor beta chain was identified during a study of shared T cell receptors in the human thymus. Sequencing used immunoSEQ multiplex PCR; TCRdb keeps in-frame clones, though not all of them. The data contain hundreds of thousands of clones, around 78% of them singletons. From germline, CDR1 is MNHNS and CDR2 SASEGT. V was cut by 6 bases and J by 3 bases, with 12 bases left in between. CDR3 length: 13 residues. These data also formed part of another study, on human thymus T cells. That work contributes: Resections that were taken during corrective heart surgery supplied the thymus tissue. Thymic repertoires of unrelated individuals were reported in related research to overlap highly.

This TCR came from a boy in the first two years of life with a congenital heart defect. The sequenced material came from thymocytes. The genes are TRBV6-1 and TRBJ2-7; tentative D call: TRBD2 (5 bases). CDR3 in amino acids: CASSPRRVYEQYF. CDR3 coding DNA: TGTGCCAGCAGCCCCCGGCGGGTCTACGAGCAGTACTTC.